This entry is about one TCR beta chain. Its target is unknown. The sample originates from a study of OX40 agonist ivuxolimab in advanced cancers. At cycle 4 day 1, cycle 7 day 1, and baseline, blood was sampled. Profiling relied on immunoSEQ multiplex PCR, and the TCRdb table lists in-frame clones only, not all of them. This table has roughly 67,000 clones, about 90% appearing once. Study observations and caveats: Within 6 weeks, CD4+ and CD8+ blood T cells expanded clonally at 0.1 to 3.0 mg/kg. With doses of 0.1-3.0 mg/kg, partial responders showed among the lowest clonal expansion.

This TCR was recovered from an adult with an advanced solid tumor such as melanoma, head and neck, liver or kidney cancer. The specimen comprised CD4+ or CD8+ T cells sorted from blood, sampled in a trial of the OX40 agonist ivuxolimab.

In nucleotides, the CDR3 is TGCGCCAGCAGCTTGGCCCCGGGGCAGGGTCGGGAAGCTTTCTTT. Translation gives CASSLAPGQGREAFF. The genes are TRBV5-1 and TRBJ1-1; TRBD1 might be the D (5 bases). Germline V lookup: CDR1 SGHRS, CDR2 YFSETQ. The CDR3 has 15 residues. Between the trimmed V and J ends, which lost 0 bases and 8 bases, there was a span of 17 bases.